Listed here is a single TCR beta chain. Its cognate antigen is unknown. The time point was: cycle 4 day 1 (C4D1), after six to seven weeks of nivolumab. No patient escaped relapse after autologous stem cell transplantation, and brentuximab vedotin exposure varied. Classifying best responses yielded complete response, partial response or progressive disease. CDR1 is LGHNA, CDR2 YSLEER, per germline. Trimming stripped 2 bases from V and 2 bases from J, with 15 bases between. This CDR3 is 17 amino acids long. Data came from immunoSEQ multiplex PCR; TCRdb stores just in-frame clones and leaves some out. The sample has about 24,000 clones, around 68% seen once. This sample was taken from a study of PD-1 blockade in classical Hodgkin lymphoma. Study-wide findings and caveats: Possibly reflecting disease activity or prior therapy, repertoire differences have causes that remain undefined. Reports described newly diagnosed patients as having lower baseline TCR diversity than healthy donors.

The chain joins TRBV4-3 to TRBJ2-2; weak D call: TRBD1 (6 bases). The clonotype originates from a human donor with classical Hodgkin lymphoma. The sample here was peripheral blood mononuclear cells (PBMCs), taken before the fourth cycle of nivolumab. As DNA, the CDR3 is TGCGCCAGCAGCCAATGGGGAAGGGGGACAAACACCGGGGAGCTGTTTTTT. Residues: CASSQWGRGTNTGELFF.